This note documents a single T cell receptor (beta chain) sequence. Original methodology: Nucleated cell number was recorded as an estimate derived from reference gene primer amplification. Data came from immunoSEQ multiplex PCR; TCRdb stores just in-frame clones and leaves some out. V, J and clone size are taken as reported in that table, and D and trimming were inferred from the DNA itself. The sample yields around 270,000 clones, 80% to 90% seen once. The sample originates from a study of blood T cell repertoires in COVID-19. For the study at large: From the United States, Italy and Spain came samples of acute and convalescent COVID-19.

Resolution of symptoms, clearance, or two negative PCRs was present in recovered Cohort 3 donors. Germline loops: CDR1 SQVTM, CDR2 ANQGSEA. The CDR3 has 13 amino acids. After removal of 5 bases from V and 4 bases from J, the junction contained 6 bases not matched to a gene. This receptor was taken from a woman younger than 45 who had recovered from COVID-19. J is TRBJ1-2 and V is TRBV29-1, with 8 nucleotides matching TRBD1. Sequencing was carried out using PBMCs or T cells enriched from blood (not recorded which). The CDR3 nucleotides read TGCAGCGTTTATACAGGGGGTAGCTATGGCTACACCTTC. Translation: CSVYTGGSYGYTF.